These 7 T cell receptor beta chains share one sample of origin, sequenced in a study of molecular identifiers for immune sequencing clone quantification. TCRdb re-called the PCR reads with MiXCR, one entry per CDR3 protein. The data hold about 40,000 distinct CDR3 sequences, with approximately 24% observed a single time. The specimen sequenced was naive CD8+ T cells from blood, with Jurkat cell RNA spiked in. The subset: FACS-sorted CD8+CD4-CCR7+CD45RA+ naive T cells. These receptors all stem from a human donor in good health. Some libraries in this study had Jurkat cell RNA spiked in.

This clonotype occurred many times. The J gene is TRBJ2-5, the V gene TRBV4-2; TRBD2 aligns across 7 bases. V lost 7 bases to trimming and J lost 2 bases; unmatched junction nucleotides: 7. CDR3 size: 14 residues. The germline V gene has CDR1 LGHNA and CDR2 YNFKEQ. CDR3 in DNA: TGTGCCAGCAAATCCCGCGGGGGTCAAGAGACCCAGTACTTC. This translates into CASKSRGGQETQYF.

This clonotype appeared many times. The chain has TRBV18 and TRBJ2-7, with TRBD2 matching 14 bases. Germline-derived CDR1 and CDR2 are KGHSH and LQKENI. V trimming: 3 bases; J trimming: 4 bases; junction bases outside the gene matches: 2. The CDR3 length is 15 residues. The CDR3 reads CASSPGTSGSYEQYF. Written as DNA, the CDR3 is TGTGCCAGCTCACCGGGGACTAGCGGGAGTTACGAGCAGTACTTC.

Comment on this clonotype: This sequence may be a read error, since a much larger clone differs from it by one base. The chain carries TRBV27 and TRBJ2-7; 7 bases match TRBD1. CDR1 is MNHEY, CDR2 SMNVEV, per germline (reference sequence). The CDR3 covers 14 residues. The CDR3 sequence: CACSPGTVINEQYF. The CDR3 DNA is TGTGCCTGCAGCCCCGGGACAGTTATAAACGAGCAGTACTTC.

This clonotype qualifies as medium-sized. The V call is TRBV27, the J call TRBJ2-3; D could derive from TRBD1 or TRBD2 (6 bases each). Germline lookup yields CDR1 MNHEY and CDR2 SMNVEV (reference sequence). Trimming shortened V by 3 bases and J by 4 bases, and 11 bases separated the two germline ends. The CDR3 covers 14 residues. CDR3 amino acids: CASSLGGIADTQYF. The CDR3 DNA follows: TGTGCCAGCAGTTTGGGGGGCATCGCAGATACGCAGTATTTT.

V gene TRBV11-2 combines with J gene TRBJ1-3; D not resolved. In germline, CDR1 is SGHAT, CDR2 FQNNGV. The length of the CDR3 is 14 residues. V was shortened by 5 bases and J by 2 bases, with 10 bases between the two germline ends. CDR3 in amino acids: CASSITDAGNTIYF. The CDR3 region has the DNA TGTGCCAGCAGCATTACAGATGCTGGAAACACCATATATTTT.

This clonotype was detected ten times or more. CDR3 coding DNA: TGTGCCAGCAGCTGGGCCTTCTCCTACGAGCAGTACTTC. Translation gives CASSWAFSYEQYF. The V gene is TRBV11-2, the J gene TRBJ2-7; unclear D gene. V was pared by 4 bases and J by 0 bases, with 7 bases between. In germline, CDR1 is SGHAT, CDR2 FQNNGV. The CDR3 has 13 residues.

This clonotype has at least ten counts. The rearrangement links TRBV4-1 to TRBJ1-1, with no clear D. Germline-derived CDR1 and CDR2 are MGHRA and YSYEKL. V was pared by 6 bases and J by 1 base, with 15 bases between. The CDR3 is made up of 15 amino acids. The CDR3 is CASSHRSLGNTEAFF. The CDR3, as DNA: TGCGCCAGCAGTCACCGCTCCTTGGGGAACACTGAAGCTTTCTTT.